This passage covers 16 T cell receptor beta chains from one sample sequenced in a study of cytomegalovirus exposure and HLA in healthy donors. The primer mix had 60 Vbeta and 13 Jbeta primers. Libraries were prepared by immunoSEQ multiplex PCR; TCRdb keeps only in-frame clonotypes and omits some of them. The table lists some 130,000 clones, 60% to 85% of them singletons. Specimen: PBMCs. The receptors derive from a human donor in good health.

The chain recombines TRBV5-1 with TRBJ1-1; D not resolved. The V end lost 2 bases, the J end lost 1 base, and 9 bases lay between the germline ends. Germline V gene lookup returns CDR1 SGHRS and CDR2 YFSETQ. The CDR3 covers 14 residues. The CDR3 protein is CASSFEGRNTEAFF. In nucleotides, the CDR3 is TGCGCCAGCAGCTTTGAGGGCAGGAACACTGAAGCTTTCTTT.

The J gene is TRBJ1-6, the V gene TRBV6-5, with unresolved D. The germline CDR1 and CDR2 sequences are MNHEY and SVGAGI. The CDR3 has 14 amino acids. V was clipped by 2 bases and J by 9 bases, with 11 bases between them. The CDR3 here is CASSYAGEGSPLHF. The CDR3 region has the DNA TGTGCCAGCAGTTACGCCGGGGAGGGTTCACCCCTCCACTTT.

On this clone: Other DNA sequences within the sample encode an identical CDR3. Written as DNA, the CDR3 is TGTGCCAGCAGCCTTCAGGAGACCCAGTACTTC. Protein sequence: CASSLQETQYF. The chain is built from TRBV7-9 and TRBJ2-5; D unclear. V shed 5 bases and J shed 5 bases, with 6 bases lying between them. CDR3 size: 11 residues. In germline, CDR1 is SEHNR, CDR2 FQNEAQ (reference sequence).

The CDR3 here is CASSESWDRGLLATNEKLFF. The CDR3 nucleotides read TGCGCCAGCAGTGAGTCCTGGGACAGGGGGCTATTGGCAACTAATGAAAAACTGTTTTTT. This chain uses TRBV10-2 with TRBJ1-4, with 12 bases lining up with TRBD1. J lost 0 bases, V lost 0 bases, and 8 bases had no gene match. Germline V gives CDR1 WSHSY, CDR2 SAAADI. This CDR3 has 20 amino acids.

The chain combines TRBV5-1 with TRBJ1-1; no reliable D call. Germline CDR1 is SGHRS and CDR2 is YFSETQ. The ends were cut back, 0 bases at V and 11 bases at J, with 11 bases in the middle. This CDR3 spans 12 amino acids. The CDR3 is CASSLGGFGAFF. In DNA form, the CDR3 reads TGCGCCAGCAGCTTGGGCGGGTTTGGGGCTTTCTTT.

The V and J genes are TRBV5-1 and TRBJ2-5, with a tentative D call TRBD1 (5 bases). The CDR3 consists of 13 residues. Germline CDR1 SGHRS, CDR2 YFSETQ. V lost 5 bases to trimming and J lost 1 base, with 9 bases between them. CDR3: CASRFRAQETQYF. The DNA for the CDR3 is TGCGCCAGCAGATTCAGGGCCCAAGAGACCCAGTACTTC.

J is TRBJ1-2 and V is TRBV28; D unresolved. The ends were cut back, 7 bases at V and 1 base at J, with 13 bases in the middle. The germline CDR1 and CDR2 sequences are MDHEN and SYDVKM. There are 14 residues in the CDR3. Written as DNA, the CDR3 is TGTGCCAGCACCACCAGTCCCCTTAACTATGGCTACACCTTC. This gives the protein CASTTSPLNYGYTF.

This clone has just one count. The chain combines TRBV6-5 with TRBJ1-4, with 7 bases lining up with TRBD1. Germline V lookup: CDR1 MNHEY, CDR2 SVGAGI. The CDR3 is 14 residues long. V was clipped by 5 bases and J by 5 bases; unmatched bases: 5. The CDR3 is CASSAQGTNEKLFF. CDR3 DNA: TGTGCCAGCAGTGCACAGGGGACGAATGAAAAACTGTTTTTT.

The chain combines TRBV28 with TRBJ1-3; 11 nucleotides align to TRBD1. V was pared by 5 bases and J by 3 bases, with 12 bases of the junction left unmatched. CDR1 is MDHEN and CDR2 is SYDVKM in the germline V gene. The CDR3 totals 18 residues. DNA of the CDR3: TGTGCCAGCAGTCCGGGACAGGGGGTCGACGATATTGGAAACACCATATATTTT. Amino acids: CASSPGQGVDDIGNTIYF.

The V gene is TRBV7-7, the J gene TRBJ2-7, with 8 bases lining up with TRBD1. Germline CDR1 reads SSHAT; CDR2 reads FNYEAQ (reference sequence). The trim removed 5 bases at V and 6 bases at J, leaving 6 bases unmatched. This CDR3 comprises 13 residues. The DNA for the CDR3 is TGTGCCAGCAGCGAAGACAGGGGTAGCGAGCAGTACTTC. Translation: CASSEDRGSEQYF.

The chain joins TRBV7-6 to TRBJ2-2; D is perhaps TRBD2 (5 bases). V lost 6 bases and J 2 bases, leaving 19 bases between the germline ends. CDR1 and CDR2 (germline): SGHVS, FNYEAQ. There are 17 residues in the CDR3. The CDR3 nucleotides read TGTGCCAGCAGAGACACGACCGGGAAGACAAACACCGGGGAGCTGTTTTTT. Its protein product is CASRDTTGKTNTGELFF.

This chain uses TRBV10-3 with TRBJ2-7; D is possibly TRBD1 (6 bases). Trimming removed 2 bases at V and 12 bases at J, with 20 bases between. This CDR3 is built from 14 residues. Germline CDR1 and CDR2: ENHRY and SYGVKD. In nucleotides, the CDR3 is TGTGCCATCAGTGAGAACCGGGACACCATACCGGGGTACTTC. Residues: CAISENRDTIPGYF.

CDR3 coding DNA: TGTGCCAGCAGACAGCTTCAGGGGAACTCACCCCTCCACTTT. Translating gives CASRQLQGNSPLHF. This chain links TRBV6-5 with TRBJ1-6; weak D call: TRBD1 (6 bases). V dropped 6 bases and J dropped 10 bases, with 16 bases sitting between them. CDR3 length: 14 residues. CDR1 is MNHEY and CDR2 is SVGAGI in the germline V gene.

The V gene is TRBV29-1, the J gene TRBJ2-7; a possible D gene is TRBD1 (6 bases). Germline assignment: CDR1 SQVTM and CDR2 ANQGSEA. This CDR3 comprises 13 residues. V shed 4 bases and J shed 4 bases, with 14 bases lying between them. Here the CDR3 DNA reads TGCAGCGTTGTTCGGGACACGTCGTACGAGCAGTACTTC. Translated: CSVVRDTSYEQYF.

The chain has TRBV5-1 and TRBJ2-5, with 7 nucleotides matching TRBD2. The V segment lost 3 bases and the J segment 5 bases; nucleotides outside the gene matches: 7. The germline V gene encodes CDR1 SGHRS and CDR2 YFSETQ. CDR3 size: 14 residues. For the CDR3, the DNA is TGCGCCAGCAGCTCCGGTTTGGGGGGGGAGACCCAGTACTTC. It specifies CASSSGLGGETQYF.

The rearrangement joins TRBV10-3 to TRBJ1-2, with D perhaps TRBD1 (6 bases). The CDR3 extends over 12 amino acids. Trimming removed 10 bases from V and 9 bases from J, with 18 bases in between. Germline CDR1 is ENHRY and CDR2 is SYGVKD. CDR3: CASDAGTGRYTF. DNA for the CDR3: TGTGCCAGCGACGCCGGCACAGGGCGCTACACCTTC.